Shown below are 32 T cell receptor beta chains from a single sample sequenced in a study of regulatory T cells in long-lasting Graves disease. Investigators prepared the TCR beta libraries by applying iRepertoire HTBI primers and Arm-PCR of CDR3 regions. Using its own MiXCR run on the multiplex PCR reads, TCRdb lists one record per CDR3 protein. This sample has about 540,000 distinct CDR3 sequences, with about 14% found just once. Sample time point: newly diagnosed GD, antithyroid drugs for less than 3 months. Isolated PBMC RNA provided the starting material for the TCR library. This sample was shared with a second study, whose subject was T cells in Graves' hyperthyroidism and ophthalmopathy.

The specimen comprised peripheral blood mononuclear cells (PBMCs), sampled at new diagnosis, from a patient treated with antithyroid drugs. These TCRs come from a man aged 25 to 45 with Graves disease.

This clonotype occurred many times. The chain combines TRBV2 with TRBJ1-3, with D unresolved. The CDR3 has 15 residues. The germline gives CDR1 SNHLY, CDR2 FYNNEI. Trimming pared 3 bases from V and 2 bases from J, leaving 11 bases between. The CDR3, as DNA: TGTGCCAGCAGTGAGACGCTCGGTACTGGAAACACCATATATTTT. This encodes CASSETLGTGNTIYF. The variable domain in full, completed from reference TRBV2 and TRBJ1-3, reads EPEVTQTPSHQVTQMGQEVILRCVPISNHLYFYWYRQILGQKVEFLVSFYNNEISEKSEIFDDQFSVERPDGSNFTLKIRSTKLEDSAMYFCASSETLGTGNTIYFGEGSWLTVV.

There are many counts of this clonotype. For the CDR3, the DNA is TGTGCCAGCAGTAGACTAGCGGGAGGGCCGGGGGGTCAGTACTTC. Amino acids: CASSRLAGGPGGQYF. The V and J genes are TRBV2 and TRBJ2-4; 14 bases match TRBD2. Per the germline V gene, CDR1 is SNHLY and CDR2 is FYNNEI. CDR3 length: 15 residues. Trimming cost V 5 bases and J 12 bases; bases outside gene matches: 9.

The chain employs TRBV18 and TRBJ1-5; the D gene is possibly TRBD1 (6 bases). CDR1 and CDR2 (germline): KGHSH, LQKENI. Trimming stripped 6 bases from V and 2 bases from J, with 17 bases between. The CDR3 runs 16 residues. The CDR3 region is CASSPRGGIGNQPQHF. CDR3 coding DNA: TGTGCCAGCTCCCCCAGGGGAGGGATTGGCAATCAGCCCCAGCATTTT.

This clonotype was seen a few times. A read error may explain this, as a much larger clone is one base away. The rearrangement links TRBV7-8 to TRBJ1-1; TRBD1 might be the D (5 bases). Trimming removed 9 bases at V and 1 base at J, with 15 bases between. Germline values: CDR1 SGHVS, CDR2 FQNEAQ. The CDR3 is 14 residues long. The CDR3, as DNA: TGTGCCAGTAGCAAAGTTGGACAGAACACTGAAGCTTTCTTT. This codes for CASSKVGQNTEAFF.

This clonotype has a count of ten or more. The chain employs TRBV29-1 and TRBJ2-7; D may be TRBD1 (5 bases). With 6 bases removed from V and 4 bases from J, the gap between germline ends came to 13 bases. Germline V gene sequence: CDR1 SQVTM, CDR2 ANQGSEA. This CDR3 contains 12 residues. The CDR3 sequence: CSVADSSYEQYF. The DNA for the CDR3 is TGCAGCGTCGCCGACAGCTCATACGAGCAGTACTTC.

This clonotype was counted at least ten times. V is TRBV28 and J is TRBJ2-7, with D perhaps being TRBD1 or TRBD2 (5 bases each). The length of the CDR3 is 16 residues. Germline assignment: CDR1 MDHEN and CDR2 SYDVKM. V lost 5 bases and J lost 2, with 19 bases in between. CDR3 region: CASSPLNRDGTYEQYF. The CDR3 DNA reads TGTGCCAGCAGTCCTCTGAACCGGGACGGAACCTACGAGCAGTACTTC. The full variable domain, rest sourced from reference TRBV28 and TRBJ2-7, is DVKVTQSSRYLVKRTGEKVFLECVQDMDHENMFWYRQDPGLGLRLIYFSYDVKMKEKGDIPEGYSVSREKKERFSLILESASTNQTSMYLCASSPLNRDGTYEQYFGPGTRLTVT.

This clonotype came up many times. J is TRBJ2-7 and V is TRBV29-1; TRBD2 aligns across 9 bases. Trimming cost V 7 bases and J 1 base; bases outside gene matches: 8. CDR1 is SQVTM, CDR2 ANQGSEA, per germline. The CDR3 length is 14 residues. As DNA, the CDR3 is TGCAGCGCGACGAGTAGCGGGAGATCCTACGAGCAGTACTTC. It codes for CSATSSGRSYEQYF.

This clonotype came up many times. This chain joins TRBV6-9 and TRBJ2-7; D gene unclear. Deletions cut 3 bases from V and 2 bases from J, with 14 bases between. Germline CDR1 and CDR2: MNHGY and SVAAGI. This CDR3 is built from 15 residues. The CDR3 protein is CASSYRDVMTYEQYF. CDR3 nucleotides: TGTGCCAGCAGTTACCGAGACGTGATGACCTACGAGCAGTACTTC.

This clonotype has ten or more counts. This rearrangement joins TRBV2 to TRBJ2-6, with D perhaps TRBD2 (5 bases). V was clipped by 10 bases and J by 3 bases, with 10 bases between them. Germline values: CDR1 SNHLY, CDR2 FYNNEI. The CDR3 contains 13 residues. CDR3 protein: CATYGGGANVLTF. The CDR3 coding sequence is TGTGCCACCTATGGAGGTGGGGCCAACGTCCTGACTTTC.

This clonotype has just a few counts. The chain is built from TRBV4-2 and TRBJ2-5, with D perhaps TRBD1 (5 bases). CDR3 size: 14 residues. V was clipped by 1 base and J by 5 bases, with 11 bases between them. Germline V CDR1 and CDR2: LGHNA, YNFKEQ. CDR3 protein: CASSQGGSLETQYF. Here the CDR3 DNA reads TGTGCCAGCAGCCAAGGGGGCTCTCTCGAGACCCAGTACTTC.

The V and J genes are TRBV19 and TRBJ2-2, with a tentative D call TRBD1 (7 bases). Trimming took 5 bases from V and 4 from J, leaving 14 bases between them. The CDR3 covers 15 residues. The germline gives CDR1 LNHDA, CDR2 SQIVND (reference sequence). In DNA form, the CDR3 reads TGTGCCAGTAGTCACGACAGGGAGGTCACCGGGGAGCTGTTTTTT. Its translation is CASSHDREVTGELFF.

This clonotype was recorded a few times. J is TRBJ2-6 and V is TRBV28, with D perhaps matching TRBD2 (6 bases). The germline V and J ends were trimmed by 5 bases and 3 bases, with 20 bases remaining between them. Germline V lookup: CDR1 MDHEN, CDR2 SYDVKM. CDR3 length: 18 residues. CDR3 DNA: TGTGCCAGCAGTCCATTAGGACTGGTGGGGGGTGGGGCCAACGTCCTGACTTTC. Translation gives CASSPLGLVGGGANVLTF.

The rearrangement links TRBV5-5 to TRBJ2-1; possibly TRBD2 for D (5 bases). The CDR3 loop spans 11 amino acids. The ends were cut back, 4 bases at V and 10 bases at J, with 9 bases in the middle. Germline loops: CDR1 SGHKS, CDR2 YYEKEE (reference sequence). CDR3 protein: CASSLGKEQFF. CDR3 DNA: TGTGCCAGCAGCCTCGGGAAGGAGCAGTTCTTC.

As for this clonotype: A far more abundant clone sits one base away, making this likely a read error. The chain joins TRBV27 to TRBJ2-1; D unclear. The J call may not be correct, given that the DNA end is closer to TRBJ2-5. This CDR3 contains 12 residues. In germline, CDR1 is MNHEY, CDR2 SMNVEV (reference sequence). The CDR3 here is CAGSFWFGPQYF. The CDR3 DNA follows: TGTGCCGGCAGTTTCTGGTTCGGCCCCCAGTACTTC.

The sample holds many counts of this clonotype. The genes are TRBV6-5 and TRBJ1-5; 7 nucleotides align to TRBD1. The CDR3 has 15 residues. CDR1 MNHEY and CDR2 SVGAGI come from the germline V gene. The V gene end was trimmed by 2 bases and the J gene end by 1 base; junction bases not matched to a gene: 2. The CDR3 sequence is CASSYMGQSNQPQHF. CDR3 sequence (DNA): TGTGCCAGCAGTTACATGGGACAGAGCAATCAGCCCCAGCATTTT.

The sample holds many counts of this clonotype. The chain links TRBV15 to TRBJ1-5; a weak D match, TRBD1 (5 bases). V lost 0 bases and J lost 4, with 13 bases in between. Germline CDR1 and CDR2: LNHNV and YYDKDF (reference sequence). This CDR3 has 16 residues. The CDR3 protein is CATSRDGGWGNQPQHF. The CDR3 region has the DNA TGTGCCACCAGCAGAGATGGTGGTTGGGGGAATCAGCCCCAGCATTTT.

V and J are TRBV18 and TRBJ2-7; the D call may be TRBD1 or TRBD2 (6 bases each). Germline loops: CDR1 KGHSH, CDR2 LQKENI. Trimming cost V 2 bases and J 2 bases, with 13 bases left between them. The CDR3 runs 15 residues. The CDR3 loop reads CASSPGEGGPYEQYF. CDR3 sequence (DNA): TGTGCCAGCTCACCAGGTGAGGGGGGCCCCTACGAGCAGTACTTC.

V gene TRBV3-1 combines with J gene TRBJ1-2, with unresolved D. Germline CDR1 reads LGHDT; CDR2 reads YNNKEL (reference sequence). V lost 0 bases and J 4 bases, leaving 12 bases between the germline ends. The CDR3 has 15 residues. The CDR3 DNA follows: TGTGCCAGCAGCCAAGAAGCCCCTACTGGCTATGGCTACACCTTC. Translation: CASSQEAPTGYGYTF.

This clonotype occurred many times. V gene TRBV12-3 or TRBV12-4 combines with J gene TRBJ2-7; 8 bases agree with TRBD1. V shed 5 bases, J shed 7 bases, and the junction held 10 bases outside the gene matches. This CDR3 is 14 amino acids long. CDR3 DNA sequence: TGTGCCAGCAGTCCCGGAACTACAGGGGGTGAGCAGTACTTC. Protein product: CASSPGTTGGEQYF.

The chain is built from TRBV10-2 and TRBJ2-1; possible D gene TRBD2, 6 bases. CDR1 and CDR2 from the germline V gene are WSHSY and SAAADI. CDR3 length: 14 amino acids. V was cut by 9 bases and J by 2 bases, with 14 bases left in between. CDR3 sequence: CASQTTSTYNEQFF. DNA of the CDR3: TGCGCCAGTCAAACGACTAGTACCTACAATGAGCAGTTCTTC.

This clonotype was recorded many times. The rearrangement joins TRBV10-3 to TRBJ2-1, with TRBD1 matching over 9 bases. Germline lookup yields CDR1 ENHRY and CDR2 SYGVKD. The CDR3 is 14 residues long. J was trimmed by 8 bases and V by 3 bases; bases with no gene match: 5. CDR3 amino acids: CAISDHDRGDEQFF. The DNA of the CDR3 is TGTGCCATCAGTGACCACGACAGGGGGGATGAGCAGTTCTTC.

This clonotype was seen more than once but under ten times. Just one base apart from a much larger clone, this may be a read error. The chain links TRBV11-2 to TRBJ2-2, with 7 bases lining up with TRBD2. The CDR3 consists of 15 residues. In germline, CDR1 is SGHAT, CDR2 FQNNGV. The CDR3 sequence: CASTKGLSLSGDLFF. As DNA, the CDR3 is TGTGCCAGCACCAAAGGACTAAGTCTAAGCGGGGATCTGTTTTTT.

Ten or more counts support this clonotype. V and J are TRBV27 and TRBJ1-1; tentatively, D is TRBD1 (5 bases). The V end was cut by 8 bases, the J end by 3 bases, with 16 bases between. Germline V gene data show CDR1 as MNHEY and CDR2 as SMNVEV (reference sequence). CDR3 length equals 14 residues. The CDR3 DNA reads TGTGCCAGCTTCCCACGGGGGAGGGACACTGAAGCTTTCTTT. Protein product: CASFPRGRDTEAFF.

This chain uses TRBV14 with TRBJ2-5; no firm D call. Germline CDR1 and CDR2: SGHDN and FVKESK. Deletions cut 3 bases from V and 4 bases from J, with 12 bases between. The CDR3 contains 14 residues. The chain's CDR3 is CASSHLHPGETQYF. The CDR3 DNA is TGTGCCAGCAGCCACCTACATCCGGGAGAGACCCAGTACTTC.

V usage is TRBV12-3 or TRBV12-4 and J usage is TRBJ2-3; 9 bases agree with TRBD1. The length of the CDR3 is 19 residues. With V trimmed by 5 bases and J by 0 bases, 15 bases remained unmatched. The CDR3 DNA reads as TGTGCCAGCAGTCAGACCGGACAGGGGTTGGGACCTAGCACAGATACGCAGTATTTT. Protein: CASSQTGQGLGPSTDTQYF.

The J gene is TRBJ2-2, the V gene TRBV6-1; weak D call: TRBD2 (6 bases). Germline V gene sequence: CDR1 MNHNS, CDR2 SASEGT. CDR3 length: 16 amino acids. V dropped 7 bases and J dropped 7 bases, with 22 bases sitting between them. The DNA for the CDR3 is TGTGCCAGCACCCCGGAGGGTTTACTGTACATCGGGGAGCTGTTTTTT. Protein product: CASTPEGLLYIGELFF.

This clonotype was seen many times. The chain combines TRBV2 with TRBJ2-1; D ambiguous. The V and J ends lost 8 bases and 3 bases respectively, with 14 bases between them. Looked up from germline, CDR1 is SNHLY and CDR2 is FYNNEI. The CDR3 loop spans 14 amino acids. CDR3 protein: CASEAPMSYNEQFF. The CDR3 DNA is TGTGCCAGCGAGGCGCCCATGAGCTACAATGAGCAGTTCTTC.

This clonotype was counted a few times. The V gene is TRBV12-5, the J gene TRBJ2-1; possible D gene TRBD1, 7 bases. CDR1 and CDR2 from the germline V gene are LGHNT and FRNRAP. V gave up 4 bases and J gave up 4 bases, with 17 bases separating them. CDR3 size: 16 residues. The CDR3 nucleotides are TGTGCTAGTGGTTCCCAGGCGGGACAGATGTACAATGAGCAGTTCTTC. Residues: CASGSQAGQMYNEQFF.

This clonotype was observed a single time. A much larger clone sits a single nucleotide away, making a read error possible. The chain joins TRBV13 to TRBJ2-3; 12 nucleotides align to TRBD2. Germline CDR1 and CDR2: PRHDT and FYEKMQ (reference sequence). Losses at the gene ends were 4 bases for V and 2 bases for J; bases not matched to a gene: 4. This CDR3 region has 16 residues. This CDR3 is CASSSTSGRPTDTQYF. The DNA for the CDR3 is TGTGCCAGCAGCTCAACTAGCGGGAGGCCCACAGATACGCAGTATTTT.

Here the CDR3 DNA reads TGTGCCAGCAGCTCGACTGTTCAGGGGAGCGAGCAGTACTTC. It codes for CASSSTVQGSEQYF. The V call is TRBV7-3, the J call TRBJ2-7; possibly TRBD1 for D (6 bases). Germline CDR1 SGHTA, CDR2 FQGTGA. Trimming left V 4 bases short and J 6 bases short, with 16 bases between. The CDR3 consists of 14 residues. Combining the CDR3 with reference TRBV7-3 and TRBJ2-7 gives the whole variable domain GAGVSQTPSNKVTEKGKYVELRCDPISGHTALYWYRQSLGQGPEFLIYFQGTGAADDSGLPNDRFFAVRPEGSVSTLKIQRTERGDSAVYLCASSSTVQGSEQYFGPGTRLTVT.

This clonotype was picked up many times. The junction and the germline gene differ at one end; a read error may be behind it. The CDR3 spells CASSQDGTGTDTQYF. CDR3 DNA: TGTGCCAGCAGCCAAGATGGTACAGGGACAGATACGCAGTATTTT. V usage is TRBV4-1 and J usage is TRBJ2-3; maybe TRBD1 (6 bases). The CDR3 has 15 residues. Germline CDR1 reads MGHRA; CDR2 reads YSYEKL.

The J gene is TRBJ2-2, the V gene TRBV12-3 or TRBV12-4, with 7 bases that match TRBD2. Losses at the gene ends were 8 bases for V and 6 bases for J; bases not matched to a gene: 12. There are 15 residues in the CDR3. The CDR3 coding sequence is TGTGCCAGCTCATTCGGCGGGAGCATGGCCGGGGAGCTGTTTTTT. Its translation: CASSFGGSMAGELFF.